The present T cell receptor (beta chain) was sequenced within a study of T cells in Graves' hyperthyroidism and ophthalmopathy. This clonotype was seen a handful of times. Looked up from germline, CDR1 is MNHEY and CDR2 is SMNVEV (reference sequence). With 6 bases clipped from V and 3 bases from J, the junction kept 4 bases outside the gene matches. The CDR3 sequence is 13 residues long. Using RNA transcripts as the source, TCR beta CDR3 regions were amplified. With the HTBI primer set, the TCR CDR3 went through a first round of RT-PCR. TCRdb reprocessed the multiplex PCR reads with MiXCR, giving one entry per CDR3 protein. This sample has 500,000 to 750,000 distinct CDR3 sequences, with just over 45% found just once.

The chain is built from TRBV27 and TRBJ1-1; 7 nucleotides align to TRBD1. Sequencing was done on a sample of peripheral blood or thyroid tissue (not recorded which). The source of this sequence is a woman under 30 with Graves' hyperthyroidism. The chain's CDR3 is CASRNRGYTEAFF. The CDR3 DNA reads as TGTGCCAGCAGAAACAGGGGATACACTGAAGCTTTCTTT.